The next 15 T cell receptor beta chains were all read from a single sample in a study of OX40 agonist ivuxolimab in advanced cancers. The data were produced by immunoSEQ multiplex PCR, yet TCRdb's version contains in-frame clones alone and is incomplete. This sample yields approximately 90,000 clones, of which roughly 90% are seen a single time; 0.79% belongs to the top ten. This sample comprised CD4+ or CD8+ T cells sorted from blood, obtained in a trial of the OX40 agonist ivuxolimab. The receptor source for this set is an adult with an advanced solid tumor such as melanoma, head and neck, liver or kidney cancer.

V is TRBV15 and J is TRBJ1-5; D not resolved. The CDR3 runs to 18 residues. Trimming took off 0 bases at V and 0 bases at J, with 15 bases between the two ends. Germline CDR1 is LNHNV and CDR2 is YYDKDF (reference sequence). CDR3 region: CATSREYVGRYSNQPQHF. For the CDR3, the DNA is TGTGCCACCAGCAGAGAATATGTCGGGAGATATAGCAATCAGCCCCAGCATTTT.

The count of this clone is one. The chain is built from TRBV5-4 and TRBJ1-2; no definite D call. With 0 bases removed from V and 1 base from J, the gap between germline ends came to 7 bases. There are 14 residues in the CDR3. In germline, CDR1 is SGHNT, CDR2 YYREEE (reference sequence). The CDR3 nucleotides are TGTGCCAGCAGCTTGGGCAGCTTTAACTATGGCTACACCTTC. Protein: CASSLGSFNYGYTF.

V is TRBV27 and J is TRBJ1-4; possible D gene TRBD1, 6 bases. V shed 6 bases and J shed 7 bases, with 24 bases lying between them. Per the germline V gene, CDR1 is MNHEY and CDR2 is SMNVEV (reference sequence). The CDR3 is 17 residues long. CDR3 nucleotides: TGTGCCAGCAGAGCCTCTGCCGGACACAGGGTTGGTGAAAAACTGTTTTTT. Its translation: CASRASAGHRVGEKLFF.

This chain connects TRBV28 to TRBJ2-1; maybe TRBD2 (5 bases). The V and J ends lost 6 bases and 4 bases respectively, with 19 bases between them. The CDR3 extends over 16 amino acids. Germline values: CDR1 MDHEN, CDR2 SYDVKM. CDR3 amino acids: CASRFGRMTGYNEQFF. For the CDR3, the DNA is TGTGCCAGCAGATTTGGTCGTATGACGGGGTACAATGAGCAGTTCTTC.

V is TRBV5-1 and J is TRBJ2-1; 14 nucleotides match TRBD2. V shed 4 bases and J 10 bases; nucleotides not matched to a gene: 4. CDR1 and CDR2 from the germline V gene are SGHRS and YFSETQ. The CDR3 is 14 amino acids. This chain's CDR3 is CASSPGLAGGEQFF. The CDR3 region has the DNA TGCGCCAGCAGCCCAGGACTAGCGGGGGGAGAGCAGTTCTTC.

V and J are TRBV6-4 and TRBJ1-5; possibly TRBD1 for D (6 bases). V gave up 7 bases and J gave up 0 bases, with 22 bases separating them. The CDR3 covers 18 residues. From germline, CDR1 is MRHNA and CDR2 SNTAGT. This CDR3 reads CASTRRRVGGSSNQPQHF. CDR3 bases: TGTGCCAGCACCAGGCGGAGGGTAGGGGGTAGTAGCAATCAGCCCCAGCATTTT.

This chain joins TRBV6-5 and TRBJ2-7, with D unclear. Germline V gene lookup returns CDR1 MNHEY and CDR2 SVGAGI. Trimming stripped 5 bases from V and 3 bases from J, with 14 bases between. The CDR3 spans 14 residues. DNA for the CDR3: TGTGCCAGCAGTGTGGACGGCACCCGCTACGAGCAGTACTTC. This sequence encodes CASSVDGTRYEQYF.

The chain joins TRBV19 to TRBJ2-2; no definite D call. Trimming took off 6 bases at V and 7 bases at J, with 6 bases between the two ends. Germline assignment: CDR1 LNHDA and CDR2 SQIVND (reference sequence). The CDR3 extends over 11 amino acids. The CDR3 region has the DNA TGTGCCAGTAGAGCCGGCGGGGAGCTGTTTTTT. This codes for CASRAGGELFF.

This clone appeared a few times. V is TRBV6-5 and J is TRBJ2-2, with D perhaps matching TRBD2 (6 bases). Germline V lookup: CDR1 MNHEY, CDR2 SVGAGI. The CDR3 totals 14 residues. The V end lost 10 bases, the J end lost 3 bases, and 15 bases lay between the germline ends. The CDR3 here is CATGPREDTGELFF. CDR3 coding DNA: TGTGCCACGGGTCCCAGGGAGGACACCGGGGAGCTGTTTTTT.

The chain has TRBV4-1 and TRBJ2-3; D gene unclear. CDR1 MGHRA and CDR2 YSYEKL come from the germline V gene. V was trimmed by 1 base and J by 5 bases, leaving 10 bases between them. The CDR3 runs 14 residues. The CDR3 loop is CASSQVRLGDTQYF. The CDR3 bases are TGCGCCAGCAGCCAAGTTCGGCTCGGAGATACGCAGTATTTT.

This rearrangement joins TRBV28 to TRBJ1-2, with TRBD1 matching 7 bases. The length of the CDR3 is 14 residues. CDR1 is MDHEN and CDR2 is SYDVKM in the germline V gene. Trimming took 5 bases from V and 5 from J; bases not matched to a gene: 8. The CDR3 nucleotides read TGTGCCAGCAGTCCACCGGACAGGCTATATGGCTACACCTTC. Protein: CASSPPDRLYGYTF.

This clone was recorded once. The rearrangement uses TRBV29-1 and TRBJ1-3; D remains ambiguous. Germline V gives CDR1 SQVTM, CDR2 ANQGSEA. The CDR3 is made up of 16 amino acids. V dropped 0 bases and J dropped 0 bases, with 12 bases sitting between them. The CDR3 DNA reads as TGCAGCGTTGAAGACGACGGCAGAGCCTCTGGAAACACCATATATTTT. Translation: CSVEDDGRASGNTIYF.

The chain links TRBV13 to TRBJ2-1; D is ambiguous. V lost 1 base, J lost 0 bases, and 19 bases lay in between. The CDR3 is made up of 19 amino acids. Germline V gene data show CDR1 as PRHDT and CDR2 as FYEKMQ (reference sequence). This CDR3 is CASSLDATVKDGSYNEQFF. CDR3 DNA: TGTGCCAGCAGCTTAGATGCCACGGTTAAAGATGGCTCCTACAATGAGCAGTTCTTC.

The chain recombines TRBV7-9 with TRBJ2-3; TRBD2 aligns across 13 bases. J gave up 1 base and V 7 bases, and 11 bases lay outside the gene matches. This CDR3 spans 18 amino acids. Germline values: CDR1 SEHNR, CDR2 FQNEAQ (reference sequence). The CDR3 region is CASKRRLAGGWGTDTQYF. In DNA form, the CDR3 reads TGTGCCAGCAAAAGGAGACTAGCGGGGGGCTGGGGCACAGATACGCAGTATTTT.

This chain links TRBV19 with TRBJ1-6; no clear D. Germline V gene data show CDR1 as LNHDA and CDR2 as SQIVND (reference sequence). Trimming pared 9 bases from V and 8 bases from J, leaving 14 bases between. The CDR3 is 13 residues long. The CDR3 nucleotides are TGTGCCAGCGGGCGCGGCGAGGATTCACCCCTCCACTTT. It yields the protein CASGRGEDSPLHF.